This T cell receptor beta chain came from a study of blood T cell repertoires in COVID-19. Turning to the study itself: There were acute and convalescent COVID-19 samples, and they came from the United States, Italy and Spain. Sources were T cells, B-cell-depleted T cells, or PBMCs; the material itself was cDNA or gDNA.

The CDR3 covers 14 residues. Trimming stripped 7 bases from V and 10 bases from J, with 19 bases between. Germline V lookup: CDR1 SEHNR, CDR2 FQNEAQ (reference sequence). Assay used: immunoSEQ multiplex PCR; TCRdb lists only in-frame clones, some missing. This table has about 80,000 clones, around 84% appearing once. The chain is built from TRBV7-9 and TRBJ1-4; a weak D match, TRBD1 (6 bases). Specimen: peripheral blood. This TCR was sampled from a woman aged 70-85 years with acute or convalescent COVID-19. DNA for the CDR3: TGTGCCAGCACCGCCCTCCAGGGGAGTCCAAAACTGTTTTTT. Its translation: CASTALQGSPKLFF.